Below, 10 T cell receptor beta chains from the same sample are listed, as sequenced in a study of shared clonotypes between healthy human individuals. Selected positively for CCR7 and CD45RO-negative, naive CD8 cells excluded terminally differentiated effector memory CD45RA+ cells. Produced via immunoSEQ multiplex PCR; TCRdb's table is partial and in-frame only. The top ten clones hold 0.85% to 1.3% of a sample with about 2 million clones, over 85% of them seen once. The sequencing sample was made of naive CD8+ T cells sorted from blood. These receptors were obtained from a man aged 18 to 29 in good health.

The chain employs TRBV7-8 and TRBJ2-1; 7 nucleotides align to TRBD2. The CDR3 loop spans 13 amino acids. From germline, CDR1 is SGHVS and CDR2 FQNEAQ. The V gene end was trimmed by 1 base and the J gene end by 6 bases; junction bases not matched to a gene: 0. The CDR3 coding sequence is TGTGCCAGCAGCTTAGGGACTAGCAATGAGCAGTTCTTC. It specifies CASSLGTSNEQFF.

The chain has TRBV28 and TRBJ2-3; 7 positions match TRBD1. V lost 5 bases and J lost 0; bases outside the gene matches: 14. The CDR3 runs 18 residues. The germline gives CDR1 MDHEN, CDR2 SYDVKM. The CDR3 region has the DNA TGTGCCAGCAGTCCCACCCCGGACAGGCACTCTAGCACAGATACGCAGTATTTT. Its translation: CASSPTPDRHSSTDTQYF.

This clone was observed a single time. CDR3 bases: TGTGCCAGCACGAGACTAGCGGGAGACCAAGAGACCCAGTACTTC. Translation gives CASTRLAGDQETQYF. The rearrangement joins TRBV6-5 to TRBJ2-5; 12 bases line up with TRBD2. Germline lookup yields CDR1 MNHEY and CDR2 SVGAGI. Trimming took 7 bases from V and 0 from J; bases not matched to a gene: 3. CDR3 length equals 15 residues.

This chain connects TRBV6-1 to TRBJ2-2; D is unresolved. The germline gives CDR1 MNHNS, CDR2 SASEGT. V dropped 9 bases and J dropped 13 bases, with 24 bases sitting between them. CDR3 length: 14 residues. The chain's CDR3 is CASFETFPEWGLFF. The CDR3 nucleotides read TGTGCCAGTTTCGAAACCTTCCCCGAGTGGGGGCTGTTTTTT.

The chain has TRBV7-9 and TRBJ1-2; D not resolved. Germline CDR1 is SEHNR and CDR2 is FQNEAQ (reference sequence). The CDR3 sequence is 14 residues long. V lost 7 bases and J 4 bases, leaving 16 bases between the germline ends. CDR3 in amino acids: CASTLSPEGYGYTF. The CDR3 nucleotides are TGTGCCAGCACCCTTTCACCGGAGGGCTATGGCTACACCTTC.

The rearrangement joins TRBV12-2 to TRBJ1-1; the table's D call TRBD1 went unverified against the DNA. TRBV12-2 counts as a pseudogene. CDR3 length equals 15 residues. For the CDR3, the DNA is TGTGCAAGTCGCCTCCAGGACAGGGCCGACACTGAAGCTTTCTTT. Protein sequence: CASRLQDRADTEAFF.

The rearrangement joins TRBV28 to TRBJ1-5; D possibly corresponds to TRBD1 (5 bases). The CDR3 totals 15 residues. Germline V gene data show CDR1 as MDHEN and CDR2 as SYDVKM. V shed 2 bases and J shed 0 bases, with 8 bases lying between them. For the CDR3, the DNA is TGTGCCAGCAGTTTAGACAGAGATAGCAATCAGCCCCAGCATTTT. Its translation: CASSLDRDSNQPQHF.

The V and J genes are TRBV14 and TRBJ1-2; D remains ambiguous. Germline V gene sequence: CDR1 SGHDN, CDR2 FVKESK. Trimming took 4 bases from V and 7 from J, leaving 13 bases between them. The CDR3 loop spans 13 amino acids. The CDR3: CASSLLGTPGYTF. The CDR3 nucleotides are TGTGCCAGCAGCCTTCTGGGTACCCCTGGCTACACCTTC.

The CDR3 here is CTSSPTRLPTSTDTQYF. The CDR3 DNA follows: TGCACCAGCAGCCCCACTAGGTTGCCGACTAGCACAGATACGCAGTATTTT. The chain links TRBV1 to TRBJ2-3; TRBD2, the table's D call, was not compared with the DNA. TRBV1 is given as a pseudogene. The CDR3 totals 17 residues.

In its sample, this clone was seen once. The chain uses TRBV6-5 and TRBJ2-3; 10 nucleotides align to TRBD2. V was clipped by 11 bases and J by 6 bases; unmatched bases: 8. CDR1 is MNHEY, CDR2 SVGAGI, per germline. The CDR3 extends over 13 amino acids. CDR3 in amino acids: CAVEVAGGDTQYF. In DNA form, the CDR3 reads TGTGCCGTAGAAGTAGCGGGGGGTGATACGCAGTATTTT.